These 13 T cell receptor beta chains were all obtained from the same sample, sequenced in a study of T cells in women clearing cervical HPV infection. The protocol was immunoSEQ multiplex PCR, while the TCRdb copy is restricted to in-frame clones and leaves out a portion. Its table records tens of thousands of clones. The sample consisted of blood buffy coat. Source of these receptors: a woman between 18 and 70 years old with a cervical HPV16 infection that either progressed to CIN3+ or cleared (not recorded which).

Remarks on this clone: The read stops 3 residues short of the end of the CDR3; the missing end is completed from the germline J gene. This chain connects TRBV12-3 or TRBV12-4 to TRBJ2-2, with TRBD1 identical over 11 bases. This CDR3 region has 15 residues. The junction had 8 bases not matched to a gene; V was cut back by 6 bases and J by 8 bases. The CDR3 spells CASSRDRGGLGELFF. The CDR3 DNA, read in part, is TGTGCCAGCAGCCGGGACAGGGGGGGGCTGGGGGAG.

Concerning this clone itself: The read halts 3 residues ahead of the CDR3 end, with the missing end drawn from the germline J gene. V is TRBV18 and J is TRBJ2-7; the D gene is possibly TRBD2 (5 bases). The CDR3 is made up of 13 amino acids. The V gene's germline CDR1 is KGHSH and CDR2 LQKENI. Trimming took 3 bases from V and 6 from J, leaving 12 bases between them. The sequenced CDR3 bases are TGTGCCAGCTCACCTGAATCTGAGGGCGAG. Amino acids: CASSPESEGE. The whole CDR3 sequence reads CASSPESEGEQYF.

Of note for this clone: From the germline J gene comes the end of the CDR3, since the read stops 3 residues before it. The J gene is TRBJ2-5, the V gene TRBV7-7; weak D call: TRBD1 (6 bases). The CDR3 length is 15 residues. Trimming cost V 2 bases and J 0 bases, with 10 bases left between them. Germline CDR1 reads SSHAT; CDR2 reads FNYEAQ (reference sequence). CDR3 DNA, as far as it was read: TGTGCCAGCAGCTTAAGGCAGGGGTACCAAGAGACC. Encoded protein: CASSLRQGYQET. In full, the CDR3 reads CASSLRQGYQETQYF.

CDR3 sequence reads: CSARTTDPWTGKNIQYF. CDR3 DNA (partial): TGCAGTGCTAGAACAACCGACCCGTGGACAGGGAAAAACATT. The chain is built from TRBV20-1 and TRBJ2-4; 8 nucleotides match TRBD1. The CDR3 end falls 3 residues outside the read, so it is completed with the germline J gene. With 2 bases clipped from V and 4 bases from J, the junction kept 13 bases outside the gene matches. This CDR3 contains 17 residues. In germline, CDR1 is DFQATT, CDR2 SNEGSKA (reference sequence).

A remark on this clone: The CDR3 goes on 3 residues after the read ends, and that part is filled in from the germline J gene. The chain links TRBV13 to TRBJ1-3; 10 bases align to TRBD1. J gave up 4 bases and V 5 bases, and 5 bases lay outside the gene matches. The CDR3 covers 15 residues. Looked up from germline, CDR1 is PRHDT and CDR2 is FYEKMQ (reference sequence). Incomplete CDR3 DNA: TGTGCCAGCAGCCGAGGACAGGGGGGCGGAAACACC. Translated: CASSRGQGGGNT. The entire CDR3 reads CASSRGQGGGNTIYF.

A note on this clone: The CDR3 goes on 3 residues after the read ends, and that part is filled in from the germline J gene. The identical CDR3 is also encoded by other nucleotide sequences in the sample. The chain carries TRBV7-2 and TRBJ2-7; maybe TRBD1 (5 bases). CDR1 and CDR2 from the germline V gene are SGHTA and FQGNSA. The V end lost 2 bases, the J end lost 4 bases, and 12 bases lay between the germline ends. The CDR3 is 14 residues long. The CDR3 spells CASSLMVRDYEQYF. The CDR3 bases that were read are TGTGCCAGCAGCTTAATGGTCAGGGATTACGAG.

On this clone: The CDR3 end falls 3 residues outside the read, so it is completed with the germline J gene. The gene calls are TRBV7-8 and TRBJ1-2; D unclear. Per the germline V gene, CDR1 is SGHVS and CDR2 is FQNEAQ. CDR3 length: 12 amino acids. CDR3 sequence: CASSNRRRGYTF. The covered CDR3 bases are TGTGCCAGCAGCAACCGACGGCGGGGC. Variable domain in full (rest from reference TRBV7-8 and TRBJ1-2): GAGVSQSPRYKVAKRGQDVALRCDPISGHVSLFWYQQALGQGPEFLTYFQNEAQLDKSGLPSDRFFAERPEGSVSTLKIQRTQQEDSAVYLCASSNRRRGYTFGSGTRLTVV.

Notes on this clone: The DNA ends 3 residues before the CDR3 does, and the rest of the CDR3 is filled in from the germline J gene. The chain couples TRBV30 to TRBJ1-4; no reliable D call. Germline lookup yields CDR1 GTSNPN and CDR2 SVGIG (reference sequence). This CDR3 contains 15 residues. V lost 3 bases and J 4 bases, leaving 15 bases between the germline ends. CDR3 region: CAWRRRWQLNEKLFF. Incomplete CDR3 DNA: TGTGCCTGGAGGAGGCGGTGGCAGCTTAATGAAAAA.

Note on this clone: The read stops 3 residues short of the end of the CDR3; the missing end is completed from the germline J gene. The rearrangement uses TRBV28 and TRBJ1-5; D gene unclear. Trimming pared 6 bases from V and 0 bases from J, leaving 12 bases between. Looked up from germline, CDR1 is MDHEN and CDR2 is SYDVKM. This CDR3 region has 15 residues. CDR3 loop: CASSPSELSNQPQHF. The CDR3 bases that were read are TGTGCCAGCAGCCCCTCTGAGCTTAGCAATCAGCCC.

Worth noting for this clone: The CDR3 end lies 3 residues beyond the end of the read and is filled in from the germline J gene. The gene calls are TRBV2 and TRBJ2-2; D not certain. The CDR3 contains 18 residues. The germline V gene encodes CDR1 SNHLY and CDR2 FYNNEI. This chain's CDR3 is CASSGRLGRSSYNSPLFF. The sequenced CDR3 bases are TGTGCCAGCAGTGGAAGGTTAGGCAGGAGCTCCTATAATTCACCG.

About this clone itself: The read gets to within 3 residues of the CDR3 end, and the germline J gene fills in the rest. The J gene is TRBJ2-2, the V gene TRBV12-5; 9 nucleotides align to TRBD1. Germline trimming cut 1 base from V and 7 bases from J; bases unmatched to any gene: 10. The germline V gene encodes CDR1 LGHNT and CDR2 FRNRAP. This CDR3 region has 17 residues. The sequenced part of the CDR3 DNA is TGTGCTAGTGGTTTGGCGACCGGGACAGGGATTGTCGGGGAG. The encoded protein is CASGLATGTGIVGE. The whole CDR3 sequence is CASGLATGTGIVGELFF.

About this clone itself: The CDR3 goes on 3 residues after the read ends, and that part is filled in from the germline J gene. This chain joins TRBV18 and TRBJ1-6; tentative D call: TRBD1 (5 bases). V lost 5 bases and J lost 10, with 15 bases in between. The V gene's germline CDR1 is KGHSH and CDR2 LQKENI. This CDR3 has 14 residues. The DNA read from the CDR3 is TGTGCCAGCTCAACTTCCTGGGGGGACTCACCC. This gives the protein CASSTSWGDSP. In full, the CDR3 reads CASSTSWGDSPLHF.

A word on this clone: Coverage ceases 3 residues before the CDR3 finishes, and the germline J gene fills in the end. This chain uses TRBV10-1 with TRBJ2-1, with 7 bases aligning to TRBD1. The V and J ends lost 3 bases and 2 bases, in that order; junction bases with no gene match: 7. The CDR3 length is 16 residues. Germline CDR1 and CDR2: WNHNN and SYGVQD (reference sequence). The CDR3 reads CASSERRQGAYNEQFF. Incomplete CDR3 DNA: TGCGCCAGCAGTGAAAGGAGACAGGGCGCCTACAATGAG.